The clone carrying this TCR beta chain is a singleton in its sample. The antigen is unknown. The time point is: technical triplicate 3. MiXCR, run by TCRdb on the 5' RACE reads, gives a single entry per CDR3 protein. The table has approximately 40,000 distinct CDR3 sequences, 20% to 25% seen once. The data belong to a study of neurological immune-mediated disorders. General study findings and limits: Subjects shared no identical expanded-clone CDR3 amino acid sequences, suggesting private TCR-beta repertoires in all groups. HTLV-1-associated myelopathy had the most TCR clonal expansion, and multiple sclerosis had the least, less than healthy controls.

The CDR3 consists of 16 residues. The trim removed 7 bases at V and 4 bases at J, leaving 9 bases unmatched. Germline assignment: CDR1 MDHEN and CDR2 SYDVKM. The rearrangement links TRBV28 to TRBJ2-5, with 13 bases fitting TRBD2. The clonotype originates from a man in his sixties with HTLV-1-associated myelopathy (HAM/TSP). The material sequenced was PBMCs. The CDR3: CASTHGLAGVGETQYF. The CDR3 nucleotides read TGTGCCAGCACCCATGGACTAGCGGGAGTCGGAGAGACCCAGTACTTC.